Detailed here is one T cell receptor beta chain. Antigen specificity is unknown. The entry originates in a study of cytomegalovirus exposure and HLA in healthy donors. Notes on the study in general: There were a few CMV-associated chains whose specificity for CMV antigens was confirmed in vitro. The authors assumed roughly uniform sequencing depth across donors for presence/absence analyses.

CDR1 is SGHRS and CDR2 is YFSETQ in the germline V gene. V was cut by 0 bases and J by 3 bases, with 10 bases left in between. CDR3 length equals 15 residues. It was with 60 Vbeta and 13 Jbeta primers that the PCR ran. Assay used: immunoSEQ multiplex PCR; TCRdb lists only in-frame clones, some missing. This sample has around 100,000 clones, with roughly 75% found just once. Sample: PBMCs. The chain is built from TRBV5-1 and TRBJ1-3, with no clear D. This sequence was found in a woman aged 40-49 years in good health and CMV-seronegative. CDR3 protein: CASSLGQTFGNTIYF. In nucleotides, the CDR3 is TGCGCCAGCAGCTTGGGGCAGACTTTTGGAAACACCATATATTTT.